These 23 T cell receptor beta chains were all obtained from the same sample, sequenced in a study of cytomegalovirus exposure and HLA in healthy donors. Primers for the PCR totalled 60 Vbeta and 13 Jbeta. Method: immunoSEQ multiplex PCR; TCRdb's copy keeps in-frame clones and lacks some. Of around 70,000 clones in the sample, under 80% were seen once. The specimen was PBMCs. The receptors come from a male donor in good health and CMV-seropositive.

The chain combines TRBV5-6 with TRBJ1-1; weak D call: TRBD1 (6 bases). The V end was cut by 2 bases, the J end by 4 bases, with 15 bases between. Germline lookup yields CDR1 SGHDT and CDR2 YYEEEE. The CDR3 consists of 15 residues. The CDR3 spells CASSFVSSGATEAFF. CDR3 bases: TGTGCCAGCAGCTTTGTCTCCTCAGGGGCCACTGAAGCTTTCTTT.

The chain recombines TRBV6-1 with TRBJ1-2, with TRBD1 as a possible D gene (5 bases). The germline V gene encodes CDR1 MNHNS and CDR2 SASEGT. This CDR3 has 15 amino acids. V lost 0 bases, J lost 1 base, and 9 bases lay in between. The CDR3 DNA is TGTGCCAGCAGTGAAGCCCAGGGCGGTAACTATGGCTACACCTTC. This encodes CASSEAQGGNYGYTF.

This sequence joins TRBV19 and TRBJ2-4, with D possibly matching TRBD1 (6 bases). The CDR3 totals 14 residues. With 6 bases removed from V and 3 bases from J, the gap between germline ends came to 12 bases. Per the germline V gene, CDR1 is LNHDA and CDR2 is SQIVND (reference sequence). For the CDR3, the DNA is TGTGCCAGTAGCCCACAGGGCCTCAAAAACATTCAGTACTTC. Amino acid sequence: CASSPQGLKNIQYF.

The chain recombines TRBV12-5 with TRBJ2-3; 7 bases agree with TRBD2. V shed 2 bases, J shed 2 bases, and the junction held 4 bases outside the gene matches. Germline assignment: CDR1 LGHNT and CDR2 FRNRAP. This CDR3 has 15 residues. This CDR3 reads CASGLWEGLTDTQYF. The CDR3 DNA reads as TGTGCTAGTGGTTTGTGGGAGGGCCTCACAGATACGCAGTATTTT.

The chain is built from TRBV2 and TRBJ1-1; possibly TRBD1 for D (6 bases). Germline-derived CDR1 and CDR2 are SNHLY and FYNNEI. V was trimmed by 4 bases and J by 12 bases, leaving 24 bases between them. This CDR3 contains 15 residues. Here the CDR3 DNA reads TGTGCCAGCAGTGGGCCGGGGGGGGCCAGCACCGAACCTTTCTTT. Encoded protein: CASSGPGGASTEPFF.

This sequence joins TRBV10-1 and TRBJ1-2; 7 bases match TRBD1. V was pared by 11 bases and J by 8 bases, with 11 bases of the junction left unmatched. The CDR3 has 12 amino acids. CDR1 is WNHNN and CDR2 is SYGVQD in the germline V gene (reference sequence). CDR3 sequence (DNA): TGCGCCGGATACGACAGGGCTTCGGGCTACACCTTC. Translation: CAGYDRASGYTF.

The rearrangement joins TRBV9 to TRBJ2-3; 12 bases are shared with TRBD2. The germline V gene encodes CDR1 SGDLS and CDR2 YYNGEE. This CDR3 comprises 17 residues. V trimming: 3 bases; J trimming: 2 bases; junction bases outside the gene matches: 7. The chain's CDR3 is CASSELAGGSHTDTQYF. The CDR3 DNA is TGTGCCAGCAGCGAACTAGCGGGGGGTTCCCACACAGATACGCAGTATTTT.

The CDR3 is CASSSGTGEVEQYF. The CDR3 DNA is TGTGCCAGCAGCTCGGGGACAGGGGAGGTCGAGCAGTACTTC. The V and J genes are TRBV11-2 and TRBJ2-7; 10 bases align to TRBD1. CDR3 length: 14 amino acids. Trimming took 4 bases from V and 6 from J; bases not matched to a gene: 6. Germline values: CDR1 SGHAT, CDR2 FQNNGV.

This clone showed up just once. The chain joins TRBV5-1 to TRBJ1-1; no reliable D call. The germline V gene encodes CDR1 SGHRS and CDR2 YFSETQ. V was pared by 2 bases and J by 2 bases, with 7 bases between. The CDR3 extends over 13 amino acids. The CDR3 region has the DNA TGCGCCAGCAGCTTTTCCGTAAACACTGAAGCTTTCTTT. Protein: CASSFSVNTEAFF.

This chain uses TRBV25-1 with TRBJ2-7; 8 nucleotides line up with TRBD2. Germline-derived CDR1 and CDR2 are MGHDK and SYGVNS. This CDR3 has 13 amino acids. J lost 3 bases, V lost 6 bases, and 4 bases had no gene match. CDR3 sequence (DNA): TGTGCCAGCAGCCTCACTAGCGGCTACGAGCAGTACTTC. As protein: CASSLTSGYEQYF.

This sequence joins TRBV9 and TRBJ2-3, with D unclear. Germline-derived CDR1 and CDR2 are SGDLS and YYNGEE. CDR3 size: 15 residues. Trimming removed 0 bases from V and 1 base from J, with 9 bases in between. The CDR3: CASSVAQVRTDTQYF. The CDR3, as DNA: TGTGCCAGCAGCGTAGCTCAGGTGCGCACAGATACGCAGTATTTT.

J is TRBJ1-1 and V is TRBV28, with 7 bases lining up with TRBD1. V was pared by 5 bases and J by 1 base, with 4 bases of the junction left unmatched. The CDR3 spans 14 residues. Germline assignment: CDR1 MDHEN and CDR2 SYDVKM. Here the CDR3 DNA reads TGTGCCAGCAGTCCACGGACAGGGAACACTGAAGCTTTCTTT. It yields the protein CASSPRTGNTEAFF.

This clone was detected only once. DNA of the CDR3: TGTGCCAGCATCAGGTCATGGAGGGGCTATAATTCACCCCTCCACTTT. Translation gives CASIRSWRGYNSPLHF. The chain combines TRBV11-3 with TRBJ1-6; TRBD1 is a possible D gene (5 bases). Trimming stripped 7 bases from V and 3 bases from J, with 16 bases between. The CDR3 runs 16 residues. Germline CDR1 reads SGHNT; CDR2 reads YENEEA.

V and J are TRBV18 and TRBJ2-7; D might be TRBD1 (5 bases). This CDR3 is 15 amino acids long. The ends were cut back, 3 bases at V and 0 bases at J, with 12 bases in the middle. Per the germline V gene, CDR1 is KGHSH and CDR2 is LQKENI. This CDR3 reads CASSPRTGSSYEQYF. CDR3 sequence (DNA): TGTGCCAGCTCACCGCGAACAGGAAGCTCCTACGAGCAGTACTTC.

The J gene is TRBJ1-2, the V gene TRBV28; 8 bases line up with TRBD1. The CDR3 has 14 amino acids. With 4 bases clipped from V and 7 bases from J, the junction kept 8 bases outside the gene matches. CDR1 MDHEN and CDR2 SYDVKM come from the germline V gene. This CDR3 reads CASSSDRVQGGYTF. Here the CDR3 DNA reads TGTGCCAGCAGTTCGGACAGGGTTCAGGGTGGCTACACCTTC.

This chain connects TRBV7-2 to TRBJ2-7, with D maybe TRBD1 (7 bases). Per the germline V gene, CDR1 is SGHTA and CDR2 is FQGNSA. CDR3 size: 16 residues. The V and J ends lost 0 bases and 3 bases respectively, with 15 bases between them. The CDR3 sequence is CASSLAPAGGFYEQYF. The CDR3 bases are TGTGCCAGCAGCTTAGCGCCGGCAGGGGGGTTCTACGAGCAGTACTTC.

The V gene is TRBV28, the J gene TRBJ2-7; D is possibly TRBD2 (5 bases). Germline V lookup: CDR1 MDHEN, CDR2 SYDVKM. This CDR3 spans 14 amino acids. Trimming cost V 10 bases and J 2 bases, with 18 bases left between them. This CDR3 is CATQQFDYTYEQYF. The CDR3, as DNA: TGTGCCACCCAGCAGTTTGACTACACCTACGAGCAGTACTTC.

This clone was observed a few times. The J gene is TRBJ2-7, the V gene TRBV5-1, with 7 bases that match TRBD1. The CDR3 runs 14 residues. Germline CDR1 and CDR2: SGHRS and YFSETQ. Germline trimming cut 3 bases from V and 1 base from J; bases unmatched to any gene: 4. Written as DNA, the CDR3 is TGCGCCAGCAGCTCCGGACAGGCGTCCTACGAGCAGTACTTC. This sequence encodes CASSSGQASYEQYF.

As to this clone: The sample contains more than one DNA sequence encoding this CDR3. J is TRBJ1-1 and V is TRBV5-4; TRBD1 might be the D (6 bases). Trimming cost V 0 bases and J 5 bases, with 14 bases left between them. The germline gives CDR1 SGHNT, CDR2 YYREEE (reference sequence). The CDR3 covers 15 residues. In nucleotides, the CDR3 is TGTGCCAGCAGCTTGGGGGGGGGCAGTTATACTGAAGCTTTCTTT. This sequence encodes CASSLGGGSYTEAFF.

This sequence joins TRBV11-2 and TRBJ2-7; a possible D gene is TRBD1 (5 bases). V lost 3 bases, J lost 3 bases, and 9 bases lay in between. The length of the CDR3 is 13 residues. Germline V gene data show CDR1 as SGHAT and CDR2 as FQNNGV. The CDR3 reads CASSLGQFYEQYF. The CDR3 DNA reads TGTGCCAGCAGCTTGGGGCAGTTCTACGAGCAGTACTTC.

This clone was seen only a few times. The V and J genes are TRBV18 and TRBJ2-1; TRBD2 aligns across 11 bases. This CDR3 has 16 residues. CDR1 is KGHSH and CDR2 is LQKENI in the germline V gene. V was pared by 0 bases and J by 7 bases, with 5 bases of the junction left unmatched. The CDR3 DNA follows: TGTGCCAGCTCACCACCAGCTGGACTAGCGGGTAATGAGCAGTTCTTC. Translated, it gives CASSPPAGLAGNEQFF.

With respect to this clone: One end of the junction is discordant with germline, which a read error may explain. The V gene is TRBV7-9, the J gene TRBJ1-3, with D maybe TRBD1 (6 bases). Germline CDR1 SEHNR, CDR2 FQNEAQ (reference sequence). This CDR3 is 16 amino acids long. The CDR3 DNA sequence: TGTTCCAGCAGCTTAAGACAGGCCTTCTCTGGAAACACCATATATTTT. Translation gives CSSSLRQAFSGNTIYF.

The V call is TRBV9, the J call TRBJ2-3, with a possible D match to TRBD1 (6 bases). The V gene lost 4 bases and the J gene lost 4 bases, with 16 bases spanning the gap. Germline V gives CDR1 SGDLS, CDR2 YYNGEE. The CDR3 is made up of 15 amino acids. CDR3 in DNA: TGTGCCAGCAGCACCGAGCCAGGGGCCCCAGATACGCAGTATTTT. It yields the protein CASSTEPGAPDTQYF.